The 26 T cell receptor beta chains presented below share a single source sample, sequenced in a study of cytomegalovirus exposure and HLA in healthy donors. TCRdb keeps only in-frame clones here, not all; method: immunoSEQ multiplex PCR. The sample gives roughly 75,000 clones, approximately 93% of which show up once; about 3.6% is in the top ten. The sequencing input was PBMCs. These receptors were taken from a young woman in good health and CMV-seropositive.

The V gene is TRBV4-3, the J gene TRBJ2-3; 8 nucleotides align to TRBD2. J gave up 2 bases and V 0 bases, and 4 bases lay outside the gene matches. This CDR3 is built from 16 residues. In germline, CDR1 is LGHNA, CDR2 YSLEER. CDR3 in DNA: TGCGCCAGCAGCCAAGAGCCGGGGGGGTCCACAGATACGCAGTATTTT. This encodes CASSQEPGGSTDTQYF.

The V call is TRBV19, the J call TRBJ2-7; 7 bases line up with TRBD2. This CDR3 is built from 15 residues. The germline V gene encodes CDR1 LNHDA and CDR2 SQIVND (reference sequence). V lost 3 bases to trimming and J lost 2 bases; unmatched junction nucleotides: 7. In nucleotides, the CDR3 is TGTGCCAGTAGTATCCGGCGGGAGATCCCCTACGAGCAGTACTTC. Its protein product is CASSIRREIPYEQYF.

This clone has just one count. V and J are TRBV4-3 and TRBJ2-5; TRBD2 agrees at 8 bases. The CDR3 is made up of 14 amino acids. The germline V gene encodes CDR1 LGHNA and CDR2 YSLEER. Trimming removed 1 base from V and 5 bases from J; junction bases left unmatched: 3. CDR3 residues: CASSQGGGQETQYF. CDR3 DNA sequence: TGCGCCAGCAGCCAAGGCGGGGGGCAGGAGACCCAGTACTTC.

The rearrangement joins TRBV28 to TRBJ2-1; weak D call: TRBD1 (5 bases). The length of the CDR3 is 12 residues. Trimming took off 7 bases at V and 1 base at J, with 5 bases between the two ends. Germline CDR1 and CDR2: MDHEN and SYDVKM. The CDR3 region has the DNA TGTGCCAGCAAGGGGTCCTACAATGAGCAGTTCTTC. It specifies CASKGSYNEQFF.

This chain joins TRBV7-3 and TRBJ1-2; D unresolved. The CDR3 is 14 amino acids. CDR1 is SGHTA and CDR2 is FQGTGA in the germline V gene. V was cut by 3 bases and J by 4 bases, with 12 bases left in between. The CDR3 nucleotides are TGTGCCAGCAGCTTCGGGAGTAGCGGCTATGGCTACACCTTC. This codes for CASSFGSSGYGYTF.

The chain combines TRBV7-2 with TRBJ2-1; possible D gene TRBD1, 6 bases. The germline V gene has CDR1 SGHTA and CDR2 FQGNSA. V lost 5 bases and J lost 15, with 14 bases in between. This CDR3 region has 11 residues. The CDR3 reads CASSVYRDAFF. CDR3 sequence (DNA): TGTGCCAGCAGCGTTTACAGGGATGCGTTCTTC. Combining the CDR3 with reference TRBV7-2 and TRBJ2-1 gives the whole variable domain GAGVSQSPSNKVTEKGKDVELRCDPISGHTALYWYRQSLGQGLEFLIYFQGNSAPDKSGLPSDRFSAERTGGSVSTLTIQRTQQEDSAVYLCASSVYRDAFFGPGTRLTVL.

V and J are TRBV30 and TRBJ1-2; D call uncertain. The germline CDR1 and CDR2 sequences are GTSNPN and SVGIG (reference sequence). The CDR3 is made up of 14 amino acids. V shed 0 bases and J shed 2 bases, with 10 bases lying between them. The CDR3 nucleotides read TGTGCCTGGAGTGTACTCGGGTTAAACTATGGCTACACCTTC. It translates to CAWSVLGLNYGYTF.

The chain couples TRBV25-1 to TRBJ2-3; tentative D call: TRBD1 (8 bases). Germline V gene data show CDR1 as MGHDK and CDR2 as SYGVNS. This CDR3 is built from 16 residues. V lost 1 base to trimming and J lost 5 bases, with 16 bases between them. The DNA of the CDR3 is TGTGCCAGCAGTGAATCAGAGACAGGGGAGGGAGATACGCAGTATTTT. It is translated as CASSESETGEGDTQYF.

The chain recombines TRBV7-9 with TRBJ1-2; the D gene is possibly TRBD1 (5 bases). Looked up from germline, CDR1 is SEHNR and CDR2 is FQNEAQ (reference sequence). The CDR3 loop spans 14 amino acids. Between the trimmed V and J ends, which lost 0 bases and 7 bases, there was a span of 12 bases. The CDR3 region is CASSLAVRDLGYTF. CDR3 DNA: TGTGCCAGCAGCTTAGCGGTCAGGGATCTTGGCTACACCTTC.

This clone showed up just once. V and J are TRBV4-3 and TRBJ2-7; TRBD1 might be the D (5 bases). V was cut by 0 bases and J by 3 bases, with 15 bases left in between. This CDR3 comprises 16 residues. Germline CDR1 is LGHNA and CDR2 is YSLEER. The CDR3 DNA reads TGCGCCAGCAGCCAAGACAACAGGAAATCAGACTACGAGCAGTACTTC. Protein sequence: CASSQDNRKSDYEQYF.

This clone occurred once. The gene calls are TRBV4-3 and TRBJ1-4, with 11 bases aligning to TRBD1. CDR3 length: 15 amino acids. Germline trimming cut 1 base from V and 8 bases from J; bases unmatched to any gene: 3. The germline V gene has CDR1 LGHNA and CDR2 YSLEER. CDR3 amino acids: CASSQAGTGGEKLFF. CDR3 coding DNA: TGCGCCAGCAGCCAAGCCGGGACAGGGGGGGAAAAACTGTTTTTT.

The J gene is TRBJ2-7, the V gene TRBV10-3, with 12 bases aligning to TRBD2. Trimming cost V 3 bases and J 1 base; bases outside gene matches: 7. Germline assignment: CDR1 ENHRY and CDR2 SYGVKD. This CDR3 has 17 amino acids. CDR3 coding DNA: TGTGCCATCAGTGACACCGGGACTAGCGGGCGATCCTACGAGCAGTACTTC. Its translation: CAISDTGTSGRSYEQYF.

The V and J genes are TRBV5-1 and TRBJ2-3, with TRBD2 identical over 10 bases. Per the germline V gene, CDR1 is SGHRS and CDR2 is YFSETQ. This CDR3 is built from 14 residues. The ends lost 7 bases at V and 5 bases at J; junction bases unmatched: 7. The CDR3 DNA reads as TGCGCCAGCTCAGCGGGAGGGAAGGGAGATACGCAGTATTTT. Protein product: CASSAGGKGDTQYF.

This clone was detected once. V is TRBV5-8 and J is TRBJ2-3; D perhaps matches TRBD1 (5 bases). The V and J ends lost 2 bases and 2 bases respectively, with 12 bases between them. From germline, CDR1 is SGHTS and CDR2 YDEGEE. The CDR3 sequence is 15 residues long. The CDR3 DNA sequence: TGTGCCAGCAGCTTTAGGGGCAGGACCACAGATACGCAGTATTTT. Translation gives CASSFRGRTTDTQYF.

In this sample, this clone turned up once. This rearrangement joins TRBV19 to TRBJ1-4, with 7 bases that match TRBD1. The germline V gene has CDR1 LNHDA and CDR2 SQIVND (reference sequence). Trimming took 1 base from V and 10 from J; bases not matched to a gene: 9. The CDR3 extends over 15 amino acids. CDR3 amino acids: CASSIAVRGSRKLFF. CDR3 bases: TGTGCCAGTAGTATAGCCGTCAGGGGGAGTAGAAAACTGTTTTTT.

This clone came up a few times. The CDR3 is CASSISGGVSTDTQYF. CDR3 nucleotide sequence: TGTGCCAGCAGCATCAGCGGGGGGGTTAGCACAGATACGCAGTATTTT. The chain links TRBV9 to TRBJ2-3; 10 bases agree with TRBD2. V lost 4 bases, J lost 0 bases, and 5 bases stayed unmatched. The germline gives CDR1 SGDLS, CDR2 YYNGEE. The CDR3 runs 16 residues.

V gene TRBV28 combines with J gene TRBJ2-6; 8 bases line up with TRBD1. The CDR3 contains 17 residues. After removal of 5 bases from V and 4 bases from J, the junction contained 10 bases not matched to a gene. Germline CDR1 reads MDHEN; CDR2 reads SYDVKM. CDR3 residues: CASSTPTGASGANVLTF. The CDR3 bases are TGTGCCAGCAGTACCCCGACAGGGGCAAGCGGGGCCAACGTCCTGACTTTC. The complete variable domain, with remaining parts taken from reference TRBV28 and TRBJ2-6, reads DVKVTQSSRYLVKRTGEKVFLECVQDMDHENMFWYRQDPGLGLRLIYFSYDVKMKEKGDIPEGYSVSREKKERFSLILESASTNQTSMYLCASSTPTGASGANVLTFGAGSRLTVL.

V usage is TRBV7-2 and J usage is TRBJ2-5, with 8 nucleotides matching TRBD1. V lost 5 bases and J lost 6; bases outside the gene matches: 5. The CDR3 loop spans 13 amino acids. Germline CDR1 SGHTA, CDR2 FQGNSA. CDR3 bases: TGTGCCAGCAGCCCCGGACAGGGACAGACCCAGTACTTC. Protein sequence: CASSPGQGQTQYF. The whole variable domain, filled in from reference TRBV7-2 and TRBJ2-5, reads GAGVSQSPSNKVTEKGKDVELRCDPISGHTALYWYRQSLGQGLEFLIYFQGNSAPDKSGLPSDRFSAERTGGSVSTLTIQRTQQEDSAVYLCASSPGQGQTQYFGPGTRLLVL.

The chain recombines TRBV6-5 with TRBJ2-7; 7 positions agree with TRBD1. Germline V gives CDR1 MNHEY, CDR2 SVGAGI. The CDR3 totals 15 residues. Germline trimming cut 5 bases from V and 1 base from J; bases unmatched to any gene: 8. CDR3: CASSRGQAASYEQYF. In nucleotides, the CDR3 is TGTGCCAGCAGTCGCGGACAGGCCGCATCCTACGAGCAGTACTTC.

The DNA of the CDR3 is TGTGCCAGCAGTGGCGGACTAGCGGGAGAGATGGGGCAGTACTTC. As protein: CASSGGLAGEMGQYF. The V call is TRBV6-1, the J call TRBJ2-7, with 13 bases identical to TRBD2. CDR1 is MNHNS, CDR2 SASEGT, per germline. The CDR3 loop spans 15 amino acids. Trimming removed 4 bases from V and 9 bases from J; junction bases left unmatched: 9.

The chain recombines TRBV6-1 with TRBJ1-5; 7 nucleotides agree with TRBD1. The germline CDR1 and CDR2 sequences are MNHNS and SASEGT. This CDR3 is built from 15 residues. V dropped 8 bases and J dropped 4; count of bases not matched to a gene: 11. Here the CDR3 reads CASFKGQRTNQPQHF. CDR3 coding DNA: TGTGCCAGCTTTAAGGGACAGAGAACTAATCAGCCCCAGCATTTT.

The CDR3 sequence is CASKMTGVSPGELFF. Written as DNA, the CDR3 is TGTGCCAGCAAGATGACAGGGGTGTCTCCCGGGGAGCTGTTTTTT. The V and J genes are TRBV27 and TRBJ2-2, with 8 bases lining up with TRBD1. J was trimmed by 6 bases and V by 7 bases; bases with no gene match: 10. The CDR3 is 15 amino acids. The germline CDR1 and CDR2 sequences are MNHEY and SMNVEV (reference sequence).

The V call is TRBV4-3, the J call TRBJ2-3; tentatively, D is TRBD2 (6 bases). The CDR3 covers 17 residues. Trimming shortened V by 5 bases and J by 7 bases, and 25 bases separated the two germline ends. Germline values: CDR1 LGHNA, CDR2 YSLEER. CDR3 loop: CASSDTTRDPPGNTQYF. The CDR3 DNA follows: TGCGCCAGCAGCGACACCACGCGGGACCCTCCAGGGAATACGCAGTATTTT.

This sequence joins TRBV2 and TRBJ2-5; 7 bases are a match to TRBD2. The germline gives CDR1 SNHLY, CDR2 FYNNEI. This CDR3 is built from 12 residues. The junction had 6 bases not matched to a gene; V was cut back by 9 bases and J by 5 bases. CDR3 sequence reads: CASSQGGETQYF. The CDR3 bases are TGTGCCAGTTCCCAGGGAGGGGAGACCCAGTACTTC.

This chain connects TRBV5-1 to TRBJ2-7; D is undetermined. CDR1 and CDR2 (germline): SGHRS, YFSETQ. This CDR3 is 16 amino acids long. Trimming took 1 base from V and 0 from J, leaving 14 bases between them. For the CDR3, the DNA is TGCGCCAGCAGCTTGTTGGTCGCGACGGGCTCCTACGAGCAGTACTTC. Translation: CASSLLVATGSYEQYF. The variable domain in full, completed from reference TRBV5-1 and TRBJ2-7, reads KAGVTQTPRYLIKTRGQQVTLSCSPISGHRSVSWYQQTPGQGLQFLFEYFSETQRNKGNFPGRFSGRQFSNSRSEMNVSTLELGDSALYLCASSLLVATGSYEQYFGPGTRLTVT.

This CDR3 reads CASSLGGSSGELFF. In DNA, the CDR3 is TGTGCCAGCAGCTTAGGCGGGAGCTCCGGGGAGCTGTTTTTT. The V gene is TRBV7-3, the J gene TRBJ2-2; 7 nucleotides match TRBD2. The CDR3 covers 14 residues. Unmatched junction bases numbered 3, after V lost 2 bases and J lost 6 bases. Germline V CDR1 and CDR2: SGHTA, FQGTGA.